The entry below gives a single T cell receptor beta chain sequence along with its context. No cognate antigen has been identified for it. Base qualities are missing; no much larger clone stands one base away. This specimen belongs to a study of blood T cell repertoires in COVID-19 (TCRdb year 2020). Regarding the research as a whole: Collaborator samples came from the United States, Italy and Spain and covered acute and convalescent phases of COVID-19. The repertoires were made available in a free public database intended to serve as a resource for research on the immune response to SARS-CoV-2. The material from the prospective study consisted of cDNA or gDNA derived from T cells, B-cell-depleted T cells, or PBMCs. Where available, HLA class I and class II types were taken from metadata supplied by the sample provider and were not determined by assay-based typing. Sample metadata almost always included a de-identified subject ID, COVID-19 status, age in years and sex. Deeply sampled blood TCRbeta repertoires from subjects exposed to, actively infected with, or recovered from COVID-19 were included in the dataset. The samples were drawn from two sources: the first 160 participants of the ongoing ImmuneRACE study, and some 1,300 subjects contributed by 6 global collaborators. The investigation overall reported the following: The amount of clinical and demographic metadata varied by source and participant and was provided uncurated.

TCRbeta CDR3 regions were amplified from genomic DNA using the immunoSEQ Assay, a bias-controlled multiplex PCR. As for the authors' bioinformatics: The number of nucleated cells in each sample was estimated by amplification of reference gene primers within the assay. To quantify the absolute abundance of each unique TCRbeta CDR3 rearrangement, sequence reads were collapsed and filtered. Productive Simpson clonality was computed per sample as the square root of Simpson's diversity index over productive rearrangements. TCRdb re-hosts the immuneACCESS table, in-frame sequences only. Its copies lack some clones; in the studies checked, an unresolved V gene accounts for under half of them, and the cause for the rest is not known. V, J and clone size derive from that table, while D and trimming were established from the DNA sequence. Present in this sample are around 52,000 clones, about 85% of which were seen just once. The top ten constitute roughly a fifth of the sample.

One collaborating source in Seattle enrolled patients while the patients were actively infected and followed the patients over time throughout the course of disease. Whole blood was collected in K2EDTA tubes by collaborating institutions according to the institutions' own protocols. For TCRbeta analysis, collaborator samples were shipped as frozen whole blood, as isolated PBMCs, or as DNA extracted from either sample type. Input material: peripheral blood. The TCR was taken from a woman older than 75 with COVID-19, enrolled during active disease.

The CDR3 amino acid sequence is: CASLTGGTDTQYF. The DNA reads as follows: TGTGCCAGCCTGACAGGGGGCACAGATACGCAGTATTTT. The sequence joins TRBV2 to TRBJ2-3; 8 bases in between match TRBD1. The germline V gene yields SNHLY for CDR1 and FYNNEI for CDR2. The CDR3 measures 13 amino acids from cysteine to phenylalanine. Only the CDR3 part of the read is kept: 39 bases, read in frame from the first base. The germline V and J ends show losses of 8 bases and 1 base respectively, and no gene match explains 2 bases of the junction.